This note documents a single T cell receptor beta chain sequence. The investigators amplified TCR beta CDR3 regions from RNA transcripts. The HTBI primer set drove a first-round RT-PCR of the TCR CDR3. MiXCR, run by TCRdb on the multiplex PCR reads, gives a single entry per CDR3 protein. The sample records under 350,000 distinct CDR3 sequences, 25% being singletons. These data belong to a study of T cells in Graves' hyperthyroidism and ophthalmopathy. The V and J ends lost 5 bases and 7 bases, in that order; junction bases with no gene match: 5. This CDR3 has 12 residues. Each patient was aged 18 to 65 and had newly diagnosed hyperthyroidism of under 2 months' duration. Clinical symptoms, serum thyroxine and TRAb, thyroid ultrasound and orbital computed tomography together formed the diagnostic basis.

Sample: blood. This receptor was identified in a man in his forties with Graves' hyperthyroidism that later progressed to Graves' ophthalmopathy. The V and J genes are TRBV12-3 or TRBV12-4 and TRBJ2-7; TRBD2 matches 7 bases. DNA for the CDR3: TGTGCCAGCAGTGACGCGGGGGTAGAGCAGTACTTC. Translating it yields CASSDAGVEQYF.